Each of the 22 T cell receptor beta chains below was sequenced from the same sample in a study of T cell changes during pregnancy in multiple sclerosis. TCRdb's copy holds only in-frame clones and misses some; the assay was immunoSEQ multiplex PCR. The data show tens of thousands of clones, about 91% seen once. Here the sequenced sample was CD8+ T cells from peripheral blood mononuclear cells, taken after pregnancy. These receptor sequences come from a female donor with multiple sclerosis, enrolled in a pregnancy study.

The chain couples TRBV27 to TRBJ2-1; 9 positions match TRBD2. Germline trimming cut 2 bases from V and 7 bases from J; bases unmatched to any gene: 6. Germline values: CDR1 MNHEY, CDR2 SMNVEV (reference sequence). The CDR3 covers 15 residues. The CDR3 bases are TGTGCCAGCAGTTTAAAAGCGGGAGGTCGGAATGAGCAGTTCTTC. Residues: CASSLKAGGRNEQFF.

The chain employs TRBV15 and TRBJ1-5; no firm D call. Trimming left V 0 bases short and J 3 bases short, with 12 bases between. The CDR3 runs 16 residues. Germline CDR1 reads LNHNV; CDR2 reads YYDKDF (reference sequence). CDR3 residues: CATSRDLGGFNQPQHF. The CDR3 DNA sequence: TGTGCCACCAGCAGAGATCTTGGCGGATTCAATCAGCCCCAGCATTTT.

The rearrangement uses TRBV7-9 and TRBJ2-2, with D possibly being TRBD1 (6 bases). The CDR3 consists of 15 residues. The germline V gene has CDR1 SEHNR and CDR2 FQNEAQ (reference sequence). V was clipped by 5 bases and J by 2 bases, with 12 bases between them. CDR3 region: CASSTRGHNTGELFF. CDR3 DNA sequence: TGTGCCAGCAGCACCCGGGGACACAACACCGGGGAGCTGTTTTTT.

Here the CDR3 DNA reads TGTGCCAGCAGCCCAGCCAAGTGGGGGGACAGGGACGACGAGCAGTACTTC. It is translated as CASSPAKWGDRDDEQYF. This sequence joins TRBV9 and TRBJ2-7; 9 bases agree with TRBD1. Germline loops: CDR1 SGDLS, CDR2 YYNGEE. V shed 4 bases, J shed 5 bases, and the junction held 16 bases outside the gene matches. The CDR3 runs to 17 residues.

The genes are TRBV6-6 and TRBJ2-7; 8 bases are shared with TRBD1. The V gene's germline CDR1 is MNHNY and CDR2 SVGAGI (reference sequence). J lost 6 bases, V lost 5 bases, and 3 bases had no gene match. This CDR3 comprises 12 residues. This chain's CDR3 is CASSPDRGEQYF. In DNA, the CDR3 is TGTGCCAGCAGTCCCGACAGGGGCGAGCAGTACTTC.

By sample share, this clone is medium-sized (0.01 to 0.1%). The CDR3, as DNA: TGCAGTGCTAGAGAGACTCGTACGCAGTATTTT. It encodes CSARETRTQYF. This chain joins TRBV20-1 and TRBJ2-3; D gene unclear. V gave up 0 bases and J gave up 8 bases, with 6 bases separating them. The length of the CDR3 is 11 residues. Germline CDR1 DFQATT, CDR2 SNEGSKA (reference sequence).

The sample holds one count of this clone. V and J are TRBV28 and TRBJ2-1; TRBD2 might be the D (5 bases). This CDR3 comprises 16 residues. CDR1 MDHEN and CDR2 SYDVKM come from the germline V gene. Between the trimmed V and J ends, which lost 6 bases and 5 bases, there was a span of 20 bases. As DNA, the CDR3 is TGTGCCAGCAGGAATACTAGGCGGAACCTGAACAATGAGCAGTTCTTC. It codes for CASRNTRRNLNNEQFF.

V usage is TRBV10-2 and J usage is TRBJ1-1; 8 bases map to TRBD1. The germline CDR1 and CDR2 sequences are WSHSY and SAAADI. The CDR3 is 10 residues long. The V gene end was trimmed by 8 bases and the J gene end by 7 bases; junction bases not matched to a gene: 0. CDR3 in DNA: TGCGCCAGCGGGACAGGTGAAGCTTTCTTT. Its protein product is CASGTGEAFF.

The chain recombines TRBV6-4 with TRBJ2-3; perhaps TRBD2 as D (7 bases). With 3 bases removed from V and 3 bases from J, the gap between germline ends came to 10 bases. The CDR3 contains 14 residues. Germline V gives CDR1 MRHNA, CDR2 SNTAGT. CDR3 protein: CASSEGGATDTQYF. As DNA, the CDR3 is TGTGCCAGCAGTGAAGGGGGGGCGACAGATACGCAGTATTTT.

J is TRBJ1-5 and V is TRBV6-5; no clear D. The ends were cut back, 0 bases at V and 4 bases at J, with 7 bases in the middle. Germline CDR1 and CDR2: MNHEY and SVGAGI. This CDR3 comprises 14 residues. DNA of the CDR3: TGTGCCAGCAGTTACTCGGAGGGAAATCAGCCCCAGCATTTT. It codes for CASSYSEGNQPQHF.

V and J are TRBV6-5 and TRBJ2-1; 11 bases agree with TRBD2. This CDR3 is built from 16 residues. Per the germline V gene, CDR1 is MNHEY and CDR2 is SVGAGI. V was clipped by 0 bases and J by 7 bases; unmatched bases: 5. The CDR3 sequence: CASSYSLAGGLNEQFF. The CDR3 bases are TGTGCCAGCAGTTACTCCCTAGCGGGGGGTTTAAATGAGCAGTTCTTC.

This chain uses TRBV28 with TRBJ2-3, with TRBD2 matching over 7 bases. The CDR3 covers 15 residues. Germline CDR1 and CDR2: MDHEN and SYDVKM. V gave up 9 bases and J gave up 0 bases; unmatched junction bases: 9. CDR3 loop: CASDASGSSTDTQYF. CDR3 coding DNA: TGTGCCAGTGATGCTAGCGGCTCTAGCACAGATACGCAGTATTTT.

The rearrangement uses TRBV30 and TRBJ2-2; D perhaps matches TRBD2 (7 bases). The CDR3 consists of 18 residues. The germline CDR1 and CDR2 sequences are GTSNPN and SVGIG (reference sequence). Deletions cut 3 bases from V and 7 bases from J, with 27 bases between. The chain's CDR3 is CAWSPPRGGARLGGELFF. The DNA of the CDR3 is TGTGCCTGGAGCCCCCCGAGAGGGGGGGCTCGTTTAGGCGGGGAGCTGTTTTTT. The complete variable domain, with remaining parts taken from reference TRBV30 and TRBJ2-2, reads SQTIHQWPATLVQPVGSPLSLECTVEGTSNPNLYWYRQAAGRGLQLLFYSVGIGQISSEVPQNLSASRPQDRQFILSSKKLLLSDSGFYLCAWSPPRGGARLGGELFFGEGSRLTVL.

J is TRBJ2-3 and V is TRBV9, with 7 bases that match TRBD1. The CDR3 covers 16 residues. V shed 4 bases and J 0 bases; nucleotides not matched to a gene: 8. Germline V gene sequence: CDR1 SGDLS, CDR2 YYNGEE. The CDR3 DNA sequence: TGTGCCAGCAGCCTCCGGACAGGTTATAGCACAGATACGCAGTATTTT. It codes for CASSLRTGYSTDTQYF.

The chain links TRBV19 to TRBJ1-5, with a possible D match to TRBD1 (6 bases). The CDR3 sequence is 17 residues long. Looked up from germline, CDR1 is LNHDA and CDR2 is SQIVND (reference sequence). V was shortened by 4 bases and J by 3 bases, with 19 bases between the two germline ends. The CDR3 bases are TGTGCCAGTAGTACCCCCGACGGGACAAGAACCAATCAGCCCCAGCATTTT. Translation gives CASSTPDGTRTNQPQHF.

The CDR3 spells CASSPGNGGNTEAFF. CDR3 DNA sequence: TGTGCCAGCAGCCCCGGAAACGGGGGGAACACTGAAGCTTTCTTT. The rearrangement uses TRBV9 and TRBJ1-1; weak D call: TRBD1 (5 bases). This CDR3 is 15 amino acids long. V lost 4 bases and J lost 1, with 14 bases in between. Per germline, CDR1 SGDLS and CDR2 YYNGEE.

The chain's CDR3 is CASSLSKAGLSEQYF. CDR3 DNA: TGTGCCAGCAGTTTGAGTAAAGCGGGGCTCTCCGAGCAGTACTTC. This chain connects TRBV27 to TRBJ2-7; 7 bases are a match to TRBD2. Trimming cost V 3 bases and J 6 bases; bases outside gene matches: 11. The CDR3 is made up of 15 amino acids. Germline V CDR1 and CDR2: MNHEY, SMNVEV (reference sequence).

The CDR3 coding sequence is TGTGCCTGGAGTGTTCAGGGAGGGGAAAAACTGTTTTTT. Its protein is CAWSVQGGEKLFF. The genes are TRBV30 and TRBJ1-4, with D possibly TRBD1 on 5 matching bases. The CDR3 totals 13 residues. V lost 0 bases and J lost 8, with 10 bases in between. Per germline, CDR1 GTSNPN and CDR2 SVGIG (reference sequence).

The gene calls are TRBV1 and TRBJ2-2; the table's D call of TRBD2 was not tested on the DNA. TRBV1 is a listed pseudogene. The CDR3 sequence is 15 residues long. In DNA, the CDR3 is TGCACCAGAAGTCTAGCGGGAGGGAGGACCGGGGAGCTGTTTTTT. This sequence encodes CTRSLAGGRTGELFF.

The V and J genes are TRBV5-1 and TRBJ1-4; D might be TRBD1 (6 bases). CDR3 length: 15 amino acids. Germline V lookup: CDR1 SGHRS, CDR2 YFSETQ. The V end lost 2 bases, the J end lost 4 bases, and 12 bases lay between the germline ends. The CDR3 is CASSFTGNLNEKLFF. The CDR3 nucleotides are TGCGCCAGCAGCTTCACAGGGAACCTTAATGAAAAACTGTTTTTT.

CDR3: CASSRRGEQFF. CDR3 nucleotide sequence: TGTGCCAGCAGCCGGCGGGGTGAGCAGTTCTTC. The chain has TRBV27 and TRBJ2-1, with D possibly TRBD2 on 6 matching bases. Deletions cut 6 bases from V and 9 bases from J, with 9 bases between. CDR1 MNHEY and CDR2 SMNVEV come from the germline V gene (reference sequence). The CDR3 is made up of 11 amino acids.

The V gene is TRBV19, the J gene TRBJ1-2; the match to TRBD1 covers 8 bases. CDR3 size: 15 residues. V lost 3 bases and J lost 6; bases outside the gene matches: 9. In germline, CDR1 is LNHDA, CDR2 SQIVND (reference sequence). CDR3 residues: CASSIGQGARDGYTF. The CDR3 DNA follows: TGTGCCAGTAGTATTGGCCAGGGGGCCCGGGATGGCTACACCTTC.